This section outlines one TCR beta chain sequence together with its context. No antigen is known for it. The V gene's germline CDR1 is MNHEY and CDR2 SVGAGI. Trimming pared 2 bases from V and 4 bases from J, leaving 8 bases between. The CDR3 contains 13 residues. The data originate from a study of Ad26.COV2.S vaccination and SARS-CoV-2 variants. Study-wide points: Vaccinees displayed broader spike-specific TCR repertoires than placebo recipients. Total responses of T cells may have been underestimated by the analyses of TCR breadth and depth. Placebo recipients and vaccine recipients were similar in non-spike TCR breadth.

The table came from immunoSEQ multiplex PCR; TCRdb's copy has only in-frame clones and leaves some out. The data contain 300,000 to 450,000 clones, roughly nine tenths of them singletons. The sequenced sample was peripheral blood, obtained after recovery from COVID-19. The V and J genes are TRBV6-5 and TRBJ1-1; no firm D call. The source of this sequence is a human donor who had recovered from COVID-19. The CDR3 protein is CASSYGLGTEAFF. The CDR3 DNA follows: TGTGCCAGCAGTTACGGGCTTGGCACTGAAGCTTTCTTT.